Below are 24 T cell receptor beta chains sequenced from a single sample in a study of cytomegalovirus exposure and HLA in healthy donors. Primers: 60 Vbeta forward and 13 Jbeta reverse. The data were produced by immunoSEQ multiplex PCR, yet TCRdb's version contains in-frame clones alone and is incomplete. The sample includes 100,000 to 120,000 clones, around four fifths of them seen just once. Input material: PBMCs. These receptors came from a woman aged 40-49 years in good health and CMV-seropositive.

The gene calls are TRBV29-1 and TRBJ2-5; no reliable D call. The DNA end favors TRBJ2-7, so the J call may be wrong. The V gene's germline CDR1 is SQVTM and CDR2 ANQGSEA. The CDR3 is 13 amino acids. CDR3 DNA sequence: TGCAGCGTTGCGGTACAGTTCTCCTACGAGCAGTACTTC. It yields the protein CSVAVQFSYEQYF.

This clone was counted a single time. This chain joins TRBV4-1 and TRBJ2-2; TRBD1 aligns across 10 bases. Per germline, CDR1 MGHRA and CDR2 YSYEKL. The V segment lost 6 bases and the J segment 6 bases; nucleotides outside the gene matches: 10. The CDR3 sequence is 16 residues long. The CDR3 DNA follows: TGCGCCAGCAGACAAACTCGGGACAGGGGCCCCGGGGAGCTGTTTTTT. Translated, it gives CASRQTRDRGPGELFF.

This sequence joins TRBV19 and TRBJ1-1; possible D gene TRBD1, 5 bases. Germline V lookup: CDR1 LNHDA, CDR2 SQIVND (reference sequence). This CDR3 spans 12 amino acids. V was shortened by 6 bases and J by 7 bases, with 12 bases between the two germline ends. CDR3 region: CASSWWGGEAFF. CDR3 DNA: TGTGCCAGTAGCTGGTGGGGCGGTGAAGCTTTCTTT.

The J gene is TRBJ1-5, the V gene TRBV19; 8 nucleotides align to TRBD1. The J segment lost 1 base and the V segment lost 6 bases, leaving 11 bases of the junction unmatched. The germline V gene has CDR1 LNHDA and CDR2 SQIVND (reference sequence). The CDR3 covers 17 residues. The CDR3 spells CASSADRTGSSNQPQHF. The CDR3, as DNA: TGTGCCAGTAGCGCCGATCGGACAGGGTCAAGCAATCAGCCCCAGCATTTT.

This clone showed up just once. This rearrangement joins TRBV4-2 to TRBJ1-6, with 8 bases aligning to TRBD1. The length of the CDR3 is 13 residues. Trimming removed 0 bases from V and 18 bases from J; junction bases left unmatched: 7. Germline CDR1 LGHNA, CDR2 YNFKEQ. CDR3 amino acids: CASSQESRGPDHF. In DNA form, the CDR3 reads TGTGCCAGCAGCCAAGAGTCCAGGGGGCCGGACCACTTT.

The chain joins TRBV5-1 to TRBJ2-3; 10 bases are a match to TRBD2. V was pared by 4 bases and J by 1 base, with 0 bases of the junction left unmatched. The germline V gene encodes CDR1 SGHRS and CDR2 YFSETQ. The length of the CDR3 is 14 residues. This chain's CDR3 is CASSGTSGTDTQYF. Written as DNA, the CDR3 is TGCGCCAGCAGCGGGACTAGCGGCACAGATACGCAGTATTTT. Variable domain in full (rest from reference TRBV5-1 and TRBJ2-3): KAGVTQTPRYLIKTRGQQVTLSCSPISGHRSVSWYQQTPGQGLQFLFEYFSETQRNKGNFPGRFSGRQFSNSRSEMNVSTLELGDSALYLCASSGTSGTDTQYFGPGTRLTVL.

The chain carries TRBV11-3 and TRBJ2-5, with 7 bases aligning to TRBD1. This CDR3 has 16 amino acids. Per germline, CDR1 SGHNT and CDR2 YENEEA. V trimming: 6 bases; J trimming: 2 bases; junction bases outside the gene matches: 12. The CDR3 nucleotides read TGTGCCAGCAGTTCCTACCGGGACAGTCCTCAAGAGACCCAGTACTTC. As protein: CASSSYRDSPQETQYF.

This CDR3 reads CASSLVRQPIYGYTF. Here the CDR3 DNA reads TGTGCCAGCAGCTTAGTCAGACAGCCGATCTATGGCTACACCTTC. This chain uses TRBV7-9 with TRBJ1-2; possibly TRBD1 for D (5 bases). Germline CDR1 SEHNR, CDR2 FQNEAQ (reference sequence). V dropped 1 base and J dropped 4 bases, with 13 bases sitting between them. CDR3 size: 15 residues.

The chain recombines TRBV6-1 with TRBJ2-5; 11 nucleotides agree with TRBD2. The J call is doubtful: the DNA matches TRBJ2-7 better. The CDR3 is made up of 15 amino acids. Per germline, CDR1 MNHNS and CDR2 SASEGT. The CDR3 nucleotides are TGTGCCAGCAGATCTAGCGGGGGGAACTCCTACGAGCAGTACTTC. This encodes CASRSSGGNSYEQYF.

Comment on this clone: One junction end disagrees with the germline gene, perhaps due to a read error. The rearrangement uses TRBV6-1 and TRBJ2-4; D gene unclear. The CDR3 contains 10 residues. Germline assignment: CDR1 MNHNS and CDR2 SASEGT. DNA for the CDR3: TGTGCCAGCAGTGAATACATCCAGTACTTC. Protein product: CASSEYIQYF.

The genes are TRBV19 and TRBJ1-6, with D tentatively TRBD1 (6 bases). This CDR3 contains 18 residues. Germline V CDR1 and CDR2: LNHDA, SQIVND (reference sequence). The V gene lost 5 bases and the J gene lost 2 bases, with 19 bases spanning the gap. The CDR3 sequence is CASSPRTVGGTYNSPLHF. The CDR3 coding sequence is TGTGCCAGTAGTCCCCGGACAGTTGGCGGTACCTATAATTCACCCCTCCACTTT.

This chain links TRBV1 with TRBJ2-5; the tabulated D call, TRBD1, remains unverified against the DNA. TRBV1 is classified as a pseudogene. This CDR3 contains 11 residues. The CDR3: CTSSRRGTQYF. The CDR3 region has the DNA TGCACCAGCAGCCGAAGGGGGACCCAGTACTTC.

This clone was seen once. The CDR3 DNA follows: TGTGCCAGCAGCCCAACAGGGGTGGATTCACCCCTCCACTTT. Protein product: CASSPTGVDSPLHF. This chain connects TRBV7-8 to TRBJ1-6, with 7 bases lining up with TRBD1. CDR1 is SGHVS, CDR2 FQNEAQ, per germline. This CDR3 is built from 14 residues. Trimming took 5 bases from V and 8 from J; bases not matched to a gene: 6.

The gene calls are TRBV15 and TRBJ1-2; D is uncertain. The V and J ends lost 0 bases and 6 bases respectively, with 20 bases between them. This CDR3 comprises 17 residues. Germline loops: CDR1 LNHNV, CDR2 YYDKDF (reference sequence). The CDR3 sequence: CATSRDRTGTDGDGYTF. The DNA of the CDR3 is TGTGCCACCAGCAGAGATCGGACGGGAACAGATGGCGATGGCTACACCTTC.

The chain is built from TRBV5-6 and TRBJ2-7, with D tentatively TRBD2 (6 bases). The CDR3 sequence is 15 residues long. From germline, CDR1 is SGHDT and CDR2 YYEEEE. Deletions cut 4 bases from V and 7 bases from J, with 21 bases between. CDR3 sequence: CASSPRDSGPGEQYF. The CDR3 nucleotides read TGTGCCAGCAGCCCACGGGACTCAGGACCGGGAGAGCAGTACTTC. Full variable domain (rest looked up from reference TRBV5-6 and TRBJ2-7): DAGVTQSPTHLIKTRGQQVTLRCSPKSGHDTVSWYQQALGQGPQFIFQYYEEEERQRGNFPDRFSGHQFPNYSSELNVNALLLGDSALYLCASSPRDSGPGEQYFGPGTRLTVT.

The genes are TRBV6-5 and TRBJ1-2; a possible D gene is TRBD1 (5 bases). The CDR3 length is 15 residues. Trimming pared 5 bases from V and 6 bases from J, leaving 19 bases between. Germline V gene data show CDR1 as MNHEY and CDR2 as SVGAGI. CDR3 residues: CASSGSGTGGHGYTF. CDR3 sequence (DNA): TGTGCCAGCAGTGGATCGGGGACGGGAGGGCATGGCTACACCTTC.

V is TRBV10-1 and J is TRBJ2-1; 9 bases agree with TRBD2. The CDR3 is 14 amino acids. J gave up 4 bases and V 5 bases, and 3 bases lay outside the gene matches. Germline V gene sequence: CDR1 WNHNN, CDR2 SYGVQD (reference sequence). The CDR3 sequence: CASSRAGGYNEQFF. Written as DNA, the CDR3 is TGCGCCAGCAGTCGGGCGGGAGGGTACAATGAGCAGTTCTTC.

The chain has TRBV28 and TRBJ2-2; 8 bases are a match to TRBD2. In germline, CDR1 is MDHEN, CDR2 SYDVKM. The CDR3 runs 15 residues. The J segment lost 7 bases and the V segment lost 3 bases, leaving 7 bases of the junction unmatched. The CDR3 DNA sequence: TGTGCCAGCAGTTTTAGCCGGGGGGGCGGCGGGGAGCTGTTTTTT. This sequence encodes CASSFSRGGGGELFF. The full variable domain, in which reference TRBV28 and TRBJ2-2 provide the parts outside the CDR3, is DVKVTQSSRYLVKRTGEKVFLECVQDMDHENMFWYRQDPGLGLRLIYFSYDVKMKEKGDIPEGYSVSREKKERFSLILESASTNQTSMYLCASSFSRGGGGELFFGEGSRLTVL.

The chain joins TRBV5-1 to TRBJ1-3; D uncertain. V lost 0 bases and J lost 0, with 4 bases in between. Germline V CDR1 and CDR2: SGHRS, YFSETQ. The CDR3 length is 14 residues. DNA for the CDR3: TGCGCCAGCAGCTTGGACAGCTCTGGAAACACCATATATTTT. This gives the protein CASSLDSSGNTIYF.

In nucleotides, the CDR3 is TGCGCCAGCAGCCAAGAGCCCCTAGCGGGCGCCACCGGGGAGCTGTTTTTT. It codes for CASSQEPLAGATGELFF. V and J are TRBV4-1 and TRBJ2-2; 8 bases match TRBD2. This CDR3 is built from 17 residues. Losses at the gene ends were 0 bases for V and 4 bases for J; bases not matched to a gene: 7. The V gene's germline CDR1 is MGHRA and CDR2 YSYEKL.

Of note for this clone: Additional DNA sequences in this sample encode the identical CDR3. CDR3 nucleotide sequence: TGTGCCAGCTCACCACCGTGGGGGCGAGAGACCCAGTACTTC. Its translation is CASSPPWGRETQYF. The chain couples TRBV18 to TRBJ2-5; perhaps TRBD1 as D (6 bases). V gave up 0 bases and J gave up 4 bases, with 9 bases separating them. The CDR3 consists of 14 residues. The V gene's germline CDR1 is KGHSH and CDR2 LQKENI.

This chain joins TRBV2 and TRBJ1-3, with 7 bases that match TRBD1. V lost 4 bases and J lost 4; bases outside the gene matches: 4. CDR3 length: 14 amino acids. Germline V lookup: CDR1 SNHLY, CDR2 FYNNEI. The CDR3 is CASSAQGRGNTIYF. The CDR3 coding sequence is TGTGCCAGCAGTGCACAGGGGCGAGGAAACACCATATATTTT. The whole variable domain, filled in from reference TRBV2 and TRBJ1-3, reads EPEVTQTPSHQVTQMGQEVILRCVPISNHLYFYWYRQILGQKVEFLVSFYNNEISEKSEIFDDQFSVERPDGSNFTLKIRSTKLEDSAMYFCASSAQGRGNTIYFGEGSWLTVV.

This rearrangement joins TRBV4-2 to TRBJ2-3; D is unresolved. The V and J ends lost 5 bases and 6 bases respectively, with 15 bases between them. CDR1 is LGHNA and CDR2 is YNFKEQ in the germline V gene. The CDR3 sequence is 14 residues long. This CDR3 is CASSYDARSDTQYF. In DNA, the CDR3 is TGTGCCAGCAGCTACGACGCTAGGTCCGATACGCAGTATTTT.

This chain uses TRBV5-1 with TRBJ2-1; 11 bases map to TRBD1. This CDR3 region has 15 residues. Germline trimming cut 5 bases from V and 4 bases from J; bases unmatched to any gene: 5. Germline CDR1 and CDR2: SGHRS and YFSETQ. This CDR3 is CASRFGTGGYNEQFF. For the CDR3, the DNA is TGCGCCAGCAGATTCGGGACAGGGGGTTACAATGAGCAGTTCTTC.